Listed below are T cell receptor beta chains from one sample, sequenced in a study of OX40 agonist ivuxolimab in advanced cancers. TCRdb's copy holds only in-frame clones and misses some; the assay was immunoSEQ multiplex PCR. This sample has tens of thousands of clones; approximately 80% occur once, and the top ten carry almost 1.5%. The sequences come from CD4+ or CD8+ T cells sorted from blood, collected in a trial of the OX40 agonist ivuxolimab. These receptors were taken from an adult with an advanced solid tumor such as melanoma, head and neck, liver or kidney cancer. CDR3s include the opening cysteine and the closing phenylalanine or tryptophan. The D gene is left open where the match is weak. Some rows mark clone size as missing; the rest say once, few, many or name a class of expanded clone.

clone_size,d_call,j_call,v_call,cdr3_aa,cdr3_nt
-,TRBD2,TRBJ2-7,TRBV7-2,CASSTSAGITYEQYF,TGTGCCAGCAGCACATCAGCGGGGATAACCTACGAGCAGTACTTC
-,-,TRBJ2-1,TRBV7-9,CASSPRTTYENEQFF,TGTGCCAGCAGCCCGCGGACAACCTACGAAAATGAGCAGTTCTTC
-,TRBD2,TRBJ2-3,TRBV5-1,CASSPGLAGGDTQYF,TGCGCCAGCAGCCCGGGACTAGCGGGCGGAGATACGCAGTATTTT
-,-,TRBJ1-6,TRBV6-9,CASSYQGPSPLHF,TGTGCCAGCAGTTACCAGGGCCCTTCACCCCTCCACTTT
-,TRBD1,TRBJ1-6,TRBV19,CASSILGTGGNSPLHF,TGTGCCAGTAGTATATTAGGAACAGGGGGTAATTCACCCCTCCACTTT
few,-,TRBJ1-1,TRBV30,CAWSVNKNTEAFF,TGTGCCTGGAGTGTAAACAAGAACACTGAAGCTTTCTTT
-,-,TRBJ1-1,TRBV6-5,CASSSPGRSATEAFF,TGTGCCAGCAGTTCCCCCGGGAGATCGGCCACTGAAGCTTTCTTT
-,TRBD2,TRBJ2-5,TRBV15,CATSRGRGAETQYF,TGTGCCACCAGCAGAGGGCGGGGGGCCGAGACCCAGTACTTC
-,-,TRBJ1-2,TRBV10-2,CASSEGQRHYGYTF,TGCGCCAGCAGTGAGGGACAGAGACACTATGGCTACACCTTC
-,-,TRBJ2-5,TRBV11-2,CASSLGGTKRETQYF,TGTGCCAGCAGCTTAGGAGGGACCAAGCGAGAGACCCAGTACTTC
-,-,TRBJ1-5,TRBV9,CASSPPGPNQPQHF,TGTGCCAGCAGCCCCCCCGGGCCCAATCAGCCCCAGCATTTT
-,-,TRBJ1-5,TRBV6-1,CASSSSYQPQHF,TGTGCCAGCAGTTCCAGCTATCAGCCCCAGCATTTT
-,TRBD1,TRBJ1-4,TRBV5-1,CASSPTGTGNEKLFF,TGCGCCAGCAGCCCGACCGGGACAGGGAACGAAAAACTGTTTTTT
-,-,TRBJ2-5,TRBV7-7,CASSLGAEETQYF,TGTGCCAGCAGCTTAGGAGCGGAAGAGACCCAGTACTTC
-,-,TRBJ1-1,TRBV6-5,CASSQWEGSAFF,TGTGCCAGCAGCCAATGGGAGGGCTCGGCTTTCTTT
medium-sized,-,TRBJ1-1,TRBV20-1,CSAPQNTEAFF,TGCAGTGCACCCCAGAACACTGAAGCTTTCTTT
-,TRBD1,TRBJ1-6,TRBV7-9,CASSSGTDNSPLHF,TGTGCCAGCAGCTCCGGGACAGACAATTCACCCCTCCACTTT
-,-,TRBJ1-2,TRBV4-1,CASSLHVSADYGYTF,TGCGCCAGCAGCCTGCATGTGTCAGCCGACTATGGCTACACCTTC